The rows below give T cell receptor beta chains drawn from one sample of a study of cytomegalovirus exposure and HLA in healthy donors. Libraries were prepared by immunoSEQ multiplex PCR; TCRdb keeps only in-frame clonotypes and omits some of them. The table records 250,000 to 300,000 clones, approximately 86% of them present only once. The material sequenced was PBMCs. These receptors all come from a young woman in good health and CMV-seronegative. The CDR3 runs from the conserved cysteine through the conserved F or W. A D gene is named only where the DNA matches it firmly. A row's size may be missing; if present it is once, few, many or a size class.

v_call,clone_size,d_call,j_call,cdr3_nt,cdr3_aa
TRBV6-5,.,TRBD1,TRBJ1-1,TGTGCCAGCAGTTTTGACAGGGGGCTCGGAGCTTTCTTT,CASSFDRGLGAFF
TRBV7-2,.,.,TRBJ2-7,TGTGCCAGCACCCTGGTGGAGGGGTACGAGCAGTACTTC,CASTLVEGYEQYF
TRBV5-6,.,.,TRBJ2-6,TGTGCCAGCAGCTTGTGGGCCTCTGGGGCCAACGTCCTGACTTTC,CASSLWASGANVLTF
TRBV9,.,TRBD2,TRBJ2-3,TGTGCCAGCAGCATCAGGACTAGCGGCACAGATACGCAGTATTTT,CASSIRTSGTDTQYF
TRBV29-1,.,TRBD1,TRBJ2-1,TGCAGCGTTGAAGAAGGCAGGGGGCCAGAGTCATACAATGAGCAGTTCTTC,CSVEEGRGPESYNEQFF
TRBV6-1,.,TRBD2,TRBJ2-1,TGTGCCAGCAGTGAACGCGCGGGAGGTAACAATGAGCAGTTCTTC,CASSERAGGNNEQFF
TRBV27,.,TRBD1,TRBJ2-1,TGTGCCAGCAGTTTATCGTACAGGGGGAACAATGAGCAGTTCTTC,CASSLSYRGNNEQFF
TRBV10-3,.,.,TRBJ2-7,TGTGCCATCAGGATGGCAGGAACAGCCGACGAGCAGTACTTC,CAIRMAGTADEQYF
TRBV7-2,once,.,TRBJ2-7,TGTGCCAGCAGCTTCCCGCAAACTAGCAAGTACGAGCAGTACTTC,CASSFPQTSKYEQYF
TRBV2,.,TRBD2,TRBJ2-5,TGTGCCGCGAAGGGGACTAGCGGGACCAAGACCCAGTACTTC,CAAKGTSGTKTQYF
TRBV30,.,TRBD2,TRBJ2-3,TGTGCCTGGAGTGTCGGGGGGGGCACAGATACGCAGTATTTT,CAWSVGGGTDTQYF
TRBV6-6,.,.,TRBJ2-3,TGTGCCAGCAGTTACACTGGCGGGAACGAGCTAGATACGCAGTATTTT,CASSYTGGNELDTQYF
TRBV28,.,TRBD1,TRBJ1-4,TGTGCCAGCACTATAGGGGGCGCAGGGGAAAAACTGTTTTTT,CASTIGGAGEKLFF
TRBV28,.,TRBD1,TRBJ1-1,TGTGCCAGCACCAACCCAGGGGGAGCTTTCTTT,CASTNPGGAFF
TRBV6-5,.,.,TRBJ1-5,TGTGCCAGCAGCCCCAGTTATAGCAATCAGCCCCAGCATTTT,CASSPSYSNQPQHF
TRBV7-7,.,.,TRBJ2-5,TGTGCCAGCAGCTTAGCCCCGCCAGGGAAAGGAGAGACCCAGTACTTC,CASSLAPPGKGETQYF
TRBV25-1,.,TRBD1,TRBJ1-1,TGTGCCAGCAGTGGGGCCCTGACAGGGGTAACTGAAGCTTTCTTT,CASSGALTGVTEAFF
TRBV2,.,TRBD2,TRBJ2-1,TGTGCCAGCAGTGTGGATAGCGGGAGCTCCTACAATGAGCAGTTCTTC,CASSVDSGSSYNEQFF
TRBV6-5,.,TRBD2,TRBJ2-1,TGTGCCAGCAGTTACAGGGTTAGCGGGAGGGATGAGCAGTTCTTC,CASSYRVSGRDEQFF
TRBV7-3,.,TRBD1,TRBJ2-7,TGTGCCAGCAGCTTAAAGCCAACACAGGGGTGGTACGAGCAGTACTTC,CASSLKPTQGWYEQYF
TRBV30,.,.,TRBJ1-5,TGTGCCTGGACTATCCCAGGGCCCAGGAATCAGCCCCAGCATTTT,CAWTIPGPRNQPQHF
TRBV2,.,TRBD1,TRBJ1-5,TGTGCCACCAGGACAGGGGAGGTAGAGCCCCAGCATTTT,CATRTGEVEPQHF
TRBV5-1,.,.,TRBJ2-7,TGCGCCAGCAGCCTCGACTCGACAGGAGAGGATCACGAGCAGTACTTC,CASSLDSTGEDHEQYF
TRBV5-1,.,TRBD1,TRBJ1-1,TGCGCCAGCAGGGTTGAAGGGGGCGCGACTGAAGCTTTCTTT,CASRVEGGATEAFF
TRBV9,once,.,TRBJ1-2,TGTGCCAGCAGCGGACTTCCGGAGGGGGGGAGAGACTATGGCTACACCTTC,CASSGLPEGGRDYGYTF
TRBV7-3,.,TRBD1,TRBJ1-2,TGTGCCAGCAGCTTAGAAGGGGGCGCTGGCTATGGCTACACCTTC,CASSLEGGAGYGYTF
TRBV4-2,.,TRBD1,TRBJ1-3,TGTGCCAGCAGTGATGAAACCGGGACAGGGGTTTGGAACACCATATATTTT,CASSDETGTGVWNTIYF
TRBV11-3,.,TRBD2,TRBJ2-7,TGTGCCAGCAGCGGCACTAGCGGGAGTAAATACGAGCAGTACTTC,CASSGTSGSKYEQYF
TRBV6-5,few,.,TRBJ2-2,TGTGCCAGCAGTTACGGACACCCAACCGGGGAGCTGTTTTTT,CASSYGHPTGELFF
TRBV6-5,.,.,TRBJ2-7,TGTGCCAGCAGTTACTCGTTAGGGGACTACGAGCAGTACTTC,CASSYSLGDYEQYF
TRBV5-1,.,.,TRBJ2-5,TGCGCCAGCACGGGGGATTACGGGACAGAAGAGACCCAGTACTTC,CASTGDYGTEETQYF
TRBV15,.,.,TRBJ2-1,TGTGCCACCCGGCGGGAACGCTACAATGAGCAGTTCTTC,CATRRERYNEQFF
TRBV7-9,.,.,TRBJ2-7,TGTGCCAGCAGCTCCCCTCGGGAACTAACACGCTACGAGCAGTACTTC,CASSSPRELTRYEQYF
TRBV7-2,.,.,TRBJ1-5,TGTGCCAGCAGCCCGAGGACACTTAGCAATCAGCCCCAGCATTTT,CASSPRTLSNQPQHF
TRBV29-1,.,.,TRBJ1-1,TGCAGCGTTGAAGATTGGGGTTGGGGAGCCACTGAAGCTTTCTTT,CSVEDWGWGATEAFF
TRBV25-1,.,TRBD1,TRBJ2-2,TGTGCCAGCAGGGGACAGGGGGACACCGGGGAGCTGTTTTTT,CASRGQGDTGELFF
TRBV5-6,.,.,TRBJ1-5,TGTGCCAGCAGCTTGGACAGTGGACAGCCCCAGCATTTT,CASSLDSGQPQHF
TRBV4-1,.,.,TRBJ1-5,TGCGCCAGCAGCCAAGGCCACAGGGTTGGTCAGCCCCAGCATTTT,CASSQGHRVGQPQHF
TRBV5-1,.,.,TRBJ1-1,TGCGCCAGCAGCCACCAGACACAGACTGAAGCTTTCTTT,CASSHQTQTEAFF
TRBV6-5,few,TRBD1,TRBJ2-7,TGTGCCAGCAGTTTATTGGGGACAGGGAGCTCCTACGAGCAGTACTTC,CASSLLGTGSSYEQYF
TRBV19,once,.,TRBJ2-5,TGTGCCAGTACCAACGGGTACCAAGAGACCCAGTACTTC,CASTNGYQETQYF
TRBV2,.,TRBD1,TRBJ1-2,TGTGCCAGCAGGGAGGGACAGCAAAACTATGGCTACACCTTC,CASREGQQNYGYTF
TRBV7-9,.,TRBD1,TRBJ1-1,TGTGCCAGCAGCTTTCCCCTACAGGGGGCAACTGAAGCTTTCTTT,CASSFPLQGATEAFF
TRBV29-1,.,.,TRBJ2-6,TGCAGCGCCGGTAGTGGGGCCAACGTCCTGACTTTC,CSAGSGANVLTF
TRBV27,.,TRBD1,TRBJ1-1,TGTGCCAGCAGTCTATACACAGGGGGTAGCACTGAAGCTTTCTTT,CASSLYTGGSTEAFF
TRBV2,.,.,TRBJ1-5,TGTGCCAGCAGTGATTTTATTCGGGGGAATCAGCCCCAGCATTTT,CASSDFIRGNQPQHF
TRBV27,.,TRBD1,TRBJ1-1,TGTGCCAGCAGCTGGGACAGGGGGATGAACACTGAAGCTTTCTTT,CASSWDRGMNTEAFF
TRBV5-1,.,TRBD1,TRBJ2-4,TGCGCCAGCAGCCGGGACAGTCTAGCCAAAAACATTCAGTACTTC,CASSRDSLAKNIQYF